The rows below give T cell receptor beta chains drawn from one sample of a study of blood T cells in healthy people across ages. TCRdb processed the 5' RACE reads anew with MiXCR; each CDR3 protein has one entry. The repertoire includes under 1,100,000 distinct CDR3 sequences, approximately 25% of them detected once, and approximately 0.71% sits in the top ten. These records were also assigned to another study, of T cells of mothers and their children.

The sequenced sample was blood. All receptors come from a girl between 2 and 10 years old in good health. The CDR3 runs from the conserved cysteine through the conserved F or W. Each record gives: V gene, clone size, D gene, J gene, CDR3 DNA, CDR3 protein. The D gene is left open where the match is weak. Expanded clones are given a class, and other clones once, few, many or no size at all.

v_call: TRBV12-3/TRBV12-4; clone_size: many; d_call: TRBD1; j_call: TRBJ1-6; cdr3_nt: TGTGCCAGCAGTTTCTCCGGGACAGGGTCACCCCTCCACTTT; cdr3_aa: CASSFSGTGSPLHF
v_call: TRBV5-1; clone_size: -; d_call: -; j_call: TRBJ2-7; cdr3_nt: TGCGCCAGCAGCCCGCGGACGGGGGTGGGATACGAGCAGTACTTC; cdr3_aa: CASSPRTGVGYEQYF
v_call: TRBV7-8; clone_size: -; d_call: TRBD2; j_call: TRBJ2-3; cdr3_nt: TGTGCCAGCAGCTCCCTAAGCGGGGGGGCCCCAGATACGCAGTATTTT; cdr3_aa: CASSSLSGGAPDTQYF
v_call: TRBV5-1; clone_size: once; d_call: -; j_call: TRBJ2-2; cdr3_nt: TGCGCCAGCAGCTTGGCCTATGTGGGAACCGGGGAGCTGTTTTTT; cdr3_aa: CASSLAYVGTGELFF
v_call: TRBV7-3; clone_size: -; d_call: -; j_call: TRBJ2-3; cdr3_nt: TGTGCCAGCAGCTTAGGGCGTCCAGCGAAGGGGAAAGATACGCAGTATTTT; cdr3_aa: CASSLGRPAKGKDTQYF
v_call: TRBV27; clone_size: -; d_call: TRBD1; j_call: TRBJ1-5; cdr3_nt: TGTGCCACCGCCGGGACAGGTGCTGTTGAGGGATATCAGCCCCAGCATTTT; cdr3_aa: CATAGTGAVEGYQPQHF
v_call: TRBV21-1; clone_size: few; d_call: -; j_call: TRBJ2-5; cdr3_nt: TGTGCCAGCAGCAAAGTCTTCTTTGGGGGGTACCAAGAGACCCAGTACTTC; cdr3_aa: CASSKVFFGGYQETQYF
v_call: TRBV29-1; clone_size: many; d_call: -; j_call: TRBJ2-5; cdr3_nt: TGCAGCGTAGAGACGGGCGGAGAGACCCAGTACTTC; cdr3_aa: CSVETGGETQYF
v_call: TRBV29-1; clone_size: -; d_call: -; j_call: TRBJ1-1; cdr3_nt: TGCAGCACAATGACCCTCGGGGGCACTGAAGCTTTCTTT; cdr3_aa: CSTMTLGGTEAFF
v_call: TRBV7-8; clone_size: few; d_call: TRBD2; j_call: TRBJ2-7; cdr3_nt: TGTGCCAGCAGCCCGATATCGCCCGGGACTAGCGGGTACGAGCAGTACTTC; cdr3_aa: CASSPISPGTSGYEQYF
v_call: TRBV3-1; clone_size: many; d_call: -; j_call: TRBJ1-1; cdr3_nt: TGTGCCAGCAGCCTCACTCTAAACGGGAACACTGAAGCTTTCTTT; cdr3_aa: CASSLTLNGNTEAFF
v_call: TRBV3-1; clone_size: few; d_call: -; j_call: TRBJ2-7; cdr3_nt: TGTGCCAGCAGCCACCCTGAGAAGTACGAGCAGTACTTC; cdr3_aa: CASSHPEKYEQYF
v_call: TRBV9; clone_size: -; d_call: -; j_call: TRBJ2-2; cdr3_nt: TGTGCCAGCAACCTGTACACCGGGGAGCTGTTTTTT; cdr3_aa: CASNLYTGELFF
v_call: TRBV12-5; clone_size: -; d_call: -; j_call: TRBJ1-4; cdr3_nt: TGTGCTAGTGGTTTGCCTCCTGAAAAACTGTTTTTT; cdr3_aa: CASGLPPEKLFF
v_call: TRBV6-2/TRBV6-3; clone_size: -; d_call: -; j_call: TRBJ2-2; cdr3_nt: TGTGCCAGCGCAGCACCGGGACACCTGAACACCGGGGAGCTGTTTTTT; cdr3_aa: CASAAPGHLNTGELFF
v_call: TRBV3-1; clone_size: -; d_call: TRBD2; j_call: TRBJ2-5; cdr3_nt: TGTGCCAGCAGCGCTGATTCCGGCGGGGGGAAGACCCAGTACTTC; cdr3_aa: CASSADSGGGKTQYF
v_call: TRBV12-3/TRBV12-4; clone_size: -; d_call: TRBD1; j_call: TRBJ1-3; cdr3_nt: TGTGCCAGCTATGCTTTCGGGGAGGGGGCGTGGAGGGCTGGAAACACCATATATTTT; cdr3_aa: CASYAFGEGAWRAGNTIYF
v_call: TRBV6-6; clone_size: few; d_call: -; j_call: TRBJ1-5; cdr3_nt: TGTGCCAGCAGTTACCCAGTGAATAATCAGCCCCAGCATTTT; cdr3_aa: CASSYPVNNQPQHF
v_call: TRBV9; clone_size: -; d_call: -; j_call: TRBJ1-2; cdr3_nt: TGTGCCAGCAGCGTCAACAGGGACCTTAACTATGGCCACACCTTC; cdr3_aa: CASSVNRDLNYGHTF
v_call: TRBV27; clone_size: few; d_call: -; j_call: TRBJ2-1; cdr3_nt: TGTGCCAGCAGCCGCCTAGGGACCAACAATGAGCAGTTCTTC; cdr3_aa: CASSRLGTNNEQFF